The 10 T cell receptor beta chains in this list originate from one sample, sequenced in a study of blood T cell repertoires in COVID-19. Assay: immunoSEQ multiplex PCR; the TCRdb copy retains only in-frame clones and omits some. The sample lists roughly 130,000 clones, under 90% occurring once. The sample taken for sequencing was peripheral blood. Receptors originate from a woman aged 55-69 years with acute or convalescent COVID-19.

The gene calls are TRBV10-1 and TRBJ2-3; D may be TRBD1 (5 bases). Trimming removed 2 bases from V and 6 bases from J, with 9 bases in between. Germline V gene data show CDR1 as WNHNN and CDR2 as SYGVQD (reference sequence). CDR3 length: 13 amino acids. Written as DNA, the CDR3 is TGCGCCAGCAGTGAGGGGGCGAGGGATACGCAGTATTTT. Amino acids: CASSEGARDTQYF.

The rearrangement links TRBV18 to TRBJ2-3; 7 bases align to TRBD1. The junction had 6 bases not matched to a gene; V was cut back by 4 bases and J by 5 bases. The germline V gene encodes CDR1 KGHSH and CDR2 LQKENI. The CDR3 has 14 amino acids. For the CDR3, the DNA is TGTGCCAGCTCACGTGGACAGGCCAAAGATACGCAGTATTTT. Encoded protein: CASSRGQAKDTQYF.

V is TRBV6-5 and J is TRBJ1-1; no reliable D call. The CDR3 runs to 13 residues. Germline CDR1 MNHEY, CDR2 SVGAGI. V was cut by 2 bases and J by 1 base, with 5 bases left in between. CDR3: CASSYGGNTEAFF. DNA of the CDR3: TGTGCCAGCAGTTACGGCGGGAACACTGAAGCTTTCTTT.

This chain links TRBV3-1 (or the pseudogene TRBV3-2) with TRBJ1-5, with a weak D call TRBD1 (5 bases). Trimming shortened V by 7 bases and J by 1 base, and 14 bases separated the two germline ends. Germline values: CDR1 LGHDT, CDR2 YNNKEL (reference sequence). This CDR3 comprises 15 residues. The CDR3 sequence: CASTLGGGSNQPQHF. DNA for the CDR3: TGTGCCAGCACCCTGGGGGGGGGAAGCAATCAGCCCCAGCATTTT.

V gene TRBV5-5 combines with J gene TRBJ1-3; TRBD1 might be the D (6 bases). This CDR3 contains 15 residues. Trimming cost V 0 bases and J 8 bases, with 15 bases left between them. Germline V gene lookup returns CDR1 SGHKS and CDR2 YYEKEE (reference sequence). CDR3 DNA sequence: TGTGCCAGCAGCTTGGACCCACAGGGTCCGGACACCATATATTTT. Its protein product is CASSLDPQGPDTIYF.

Points on this clone: The same CDR3 can be traced to other DNA sequences in this sample. The rearrangement links TRBV9 to TRBJ1-1; D not certain. Trimming removed 2 bases from V and 1 base from J, with 6 bases in between. This CDR3 is 13 amino acids long. Germline V gene data show CDR1 as SGDLS and CDR2 as YYNGEE. The CDR3: CASSVAGNTEAFF. As DNA, the CDR3 is TGTGCCAGCAGCGTTGCGGGGAACACTGAAGCTTTCTTT.

J is TRBJ1-5 and V is TRBV6-5; perhaps TRBD1 as D (6 bases). Germline V gene sequence: CDR1 MNHEY, CDR2 SVGAGI. Trimming cost V 0 bases and J 1 base, with 7 bases left between them. This CDR3 has 15 residues. The CDR3, as DNA: TGTGCCAGCAGTTACTCAACAGGGAGCAATCAGCCCCAGCATTTT. This codes for CASSYSTGSNQPQHF.

The J gene is TRBJ1-1, the V gene TRBV19; D uncertain. The CDR3 is made up of 13 amino acids. Trimming took 10 bases from V and 2 from J, leaving 14 bases between them. The germline V gene encodes CDR1 LNHDA and CDR2 SQIVND (reference sequence). The CDR3: CATRVGYNTEAFF. The CDR3 region has the DNA TGTGCCACCCGGGTTGGTTATAACACTGAAGCTTTCTTT. The whole variable domain, remainder taken from reference TRBV19 and TRBJ1-1, is DGGITQSPKYLFRKEGQNVTLSCEQNLNHDAMYWYRQDPGQGLRLIYYSQIVNDFQKGDIAEGYSVSREKKESFPLTVTSAQKNPTAFYLCATRVGYNTEAFFGQGTRLTVV.

The chain employs TRBV5-1 and TRBJ1-1; D ambiguous. The ends were cut back, 3 bases at V and 5 bases at J, with 17 bases in the middle. This CDR3 comprises 15 residues. Germline CDR1 SGHRS, CDR2 YFSETQ. The CDR3 DNA reads as TGCGCCAGCAGCTCTTCTTTGGGTGGAGGAACTGAAGCTTTCTTT. Amino acid sequence: CASSSSLGGGTEAFF.

The V gene is TRBV11-2, the J gene TRBJ2-7; D is perhaps TRBD1 (5 bases). The CDR3 has 15 residues. Germline V gene lookup returns CDR1 SGHAT and CDR2 FQNNGV. The V end lost 1 base, the J end lost 9 bases, and 19 bases lay between the germline ends. DNA for the CDR3: TGTGCCAGCAGCTTAGCTTATAAAAATAGGGGATGGCAGTACTTC. Its translation: CASSLAYKNRGWQYF.